Presented here are 7 T cell receptor beta chains from one specimen sequenced in a study of blood T cell repertoires in COVID-19. Sequencing was performed with immunoSEQ multiplex PCR; in TCRdb, only in-frame clones are kept and a portion is missing. Of 86,000 or so clones in the sample, roughly 84% were seen once. Sequencing was done on a sample of peripheral blood. Receptors were obtained from a man between 70 and 80 years old with acute or convalescent COVID-19.

The chain joins TRBV10-3 to TRBJ2-2; 8 positions agree with TRBD1. The CDR3 contains 16 residues. Germline-derived CDR1 and CDR2 are ENHRY and SYGVKD. V was pared by 6 bases and J by 7 bases, with 13 bases of the junction left unmatched. In DNA, the CDR3 is TGTGCCATCAGAGATCCCAGGGGGCGCGATGGCGGGGAGCTGTTTTTT. This translates into CAIRDPRGRDGGELFF.

The rearrangement uses TRBV5-1 and TRBJ1-1; the D gene is possibly TRBD1 (5 bases). V lost 0 bases and J 1 base, leaving 7 bases between the germline ends. From germline, CDR1 is SGHRS and CDR2 YFSETQ. CDR3 size: 14 residues. CDR3 sequence: CASSLEQGNTEAFF. The CDR3 DNA follows: TGCGCCAGCAGCTTGGAGCAGGGGAACACTGAAGCTTTCTTT.

This clone was seen once. The chain combines TRBV3-1 (or the pseudogene TRBV3-2) with TRBJ1-2; 8 bases fit TRBD1. Germline CDR1 reads LGHDT; CDR2 reads YNNKEL (reference sequence). The V gene end was trimmed by 2 bases and the J gene end by 2 bases; junction bases not matched to a gene: 4. The CDR3 consists of 15 residues. The CDR3 here is CASSQTTGDNYGYTF. The CDR3 DNA is TGTGCCAGCAGCCAAACGACAGGGGACAACTATGGCTACACCTTC.

This clone has a single count. The chain recombines TRBV11-2 with TRBJ2-1; 7 bases match TRBD2. The CDR3 contains 16 residues. The V segment lost 4 bases and the J segment 0 bases; nucleotides outside the gene matches: 6. From germline, CDR1 is SGHAT and CDR2 FQNNGV. CDR3 region: CASSSWGGFSYNEQFF. The CDR3 DNA reads as TGTGCCAGCAGCTCTTGGGGGGGGTTCTCCTACAATGAGCAGTTCTTC.

This chain links TRBV4-1 with TRBJ1-3; D unresolved. This CDR3 contains 18 residues. The germline CDR1 and CDR2 sequences are MGHRA and YSYEKL. V lost 0 bases and J 4 bases, leaving 19 bases between the germline ends. Here the CDR3 DNA reads TGCGCCAGCAGCCAAGATCTGCGAGTTGGAGCGGTCGGAAACACCATATATTTT. Its translation: CASSQDLRVGAVGNTIYF.

This chain connects TRBV6-4 to TRBJ2-7; D might be TRBD2 (5 bases). This CDR3 comprises 14 residues. Germline CDR1 and CDR2: MRHNA and SNTAGT. Trimming removed 8 bases at V and 7 bases at J, with 21 bases between. DNA for the CDR3: TGTGCCAGCCGCGTGCGAGGGCCTACTATGGAGCAGTACTTC. Translation: CASRVRGPTMEQYF.

This clone appeared a few times. The chain links TRBV5-1 to TRBJ1-6; 9 nucleotides agree with TRBD1. The V gene end was trimmed by 4 bases and the J gene end by 6 bases; junction bases not matched to a gene: 5. Germline CDR1 is SGHRS and CDR2 is YFSETQ. The CDR3 contains 15 residues. CDR3 protein: CASSPADRGNSPLHF. The CDR3 nucleotides read TGCGCCAGCAGCCCGGCGGACAGGGGTAATTCACCCCTCCACTTT.